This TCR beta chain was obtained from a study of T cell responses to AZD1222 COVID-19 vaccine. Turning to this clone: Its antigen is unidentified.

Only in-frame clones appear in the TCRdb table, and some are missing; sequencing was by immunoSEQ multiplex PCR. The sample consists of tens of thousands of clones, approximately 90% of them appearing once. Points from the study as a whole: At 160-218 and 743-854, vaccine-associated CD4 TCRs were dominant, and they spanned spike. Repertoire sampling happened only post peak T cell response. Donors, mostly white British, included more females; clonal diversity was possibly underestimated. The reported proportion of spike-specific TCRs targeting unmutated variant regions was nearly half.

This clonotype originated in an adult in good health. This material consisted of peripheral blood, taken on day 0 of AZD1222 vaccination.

The CDR3 reads CAWSLTRGSRSREQFF. The CDR3 region has the DNA TGTGCCTGGAGTCTAACCAGGGGGTCGAGGTCGAGGGAGCAGTTCTTC. The chain joins TRBV30 to TRBJ2-1; 7 bases fit TRBD1. Germline-derived CDR1 and CDR2 are GTSNPN and SVGIG (reference sequence). The V segment lost 2 bases and the J segment 10 bases; nucleotides outside the gene matches: 17. The CDR3 is made up of 16 amino acids.